Listed below are T cell receptor beta chains from one sample, sequenced in a study of T-cell memory formation after mild COVID-19. Each CDR3 protein gets one entry after TCRdb re-called the 5' RACE reads with MiXCR. The sample contains roughly 130,000 distinct CDR3 sequences, around 6.3% of which appear only once. Material for sequencing was PBMCs or a T cell subset sorted from them (not recorded which). These receptors originate from an adult woman who had mild COVID-19 (a few samples of this study predate the infection). Cell type and time point are not known. The CDR3 runs from the conserved cysteine through the conserved F or W.

TRBV20-1	TRBJ1-2	CSAAERYGYTF
TRBV6-6	TRBJ2-1	CASSYPQGAHNEQFF
TRBV15	TRBJ1-2	CATSSAVTTWDYGYTF
TRBV11-1	TRBJ2-7	CASSLRGEQYF
TRBV12-3/TRBV12-4	TRBJ1-6	CASSLMGSPLHF
TRBV5-1	TRBJ2-5	CASSIPQGPQETQYF
TRBV10-3	TRBJ2-1	CAISEPSKRSVSYNEQFF
TRBV3-1	TRBJ1-1	CASSQDTGWVNTEAFF
TRBV7-2	TRBJ1-5	CASSLHGNQPQHF
TRBV6-2/TRBV6-3	TRBJ1-5	CASSYSARSNQPQHF